One T cell receptor (beta chain) is described in this entry. CDR3 length equals 12 residues. Trimming left V 4 bases short and J 11 bases short, with 14 bases between. The germline gives CDR1 MGHRA, CDR2 YSYEKL. These data originate in a study of blood T cell repertoires in COVID-19. On the study more broadly: Researchers got acute and convalescent COVID-19 samples from the United States, Italy and Spain. PBMCs, B-cell-depleted T cells, or T cells were the source of the cDNA or gDNA that made up the material.

Authors' processing steps: Nucleated cell counts were estimated from reference gene primer amplification. Profiled with immunoSEQ multiplex PCR; TCRdb holds only in-frame clones, not every one. The V and J calls and the clone size are those of that table, but D and trimming were determined from the DNA. The table shows about 260,000 clones, with around 87% occurring only once. The sequenced material came from peripheral blood. The sequence was obtained from a woman between 40 and 50 years old who had recovered from COVID-19. This rearrangement joins TRBV4-1 to TRBJ1-1; D is perhaps TRBD1 (6 bases). This chain's CDR3 is CASSPGQFGAFF. CDR3 bases: TGCGCCAGCAGCCCCGGACAGTTTGGGGCTTTCTTT.